This T cell receptor beta chain derives from a study of Graves' ophthalmopathy and Graves' hyperthyroidism. For repertoire sequencing, the TCR beta CDR3 regions were amplified from RNA transcripts. RT-PCR in the first round used HTBI primers; a second-round multiplex PCR followed. Each CDR3 protein is one row after TCRdb ran MiXCR on the multiplex PCR reads. The sample records 900,000 to 1,200,000 distinct CDR3 sequences, roughly two fifths being singletons. Looked up from germline, CDR1 is SGHTS and CDR2 is YDEGEE. Germline trimming cut 3 bases from V and 5 bases from J; bases unmatched to any gene: 10. The CDR3 has 16 amino acids.

Sequenced material: peripheral blood or thyroid tissue (not recorded which). This sequence originates from an adult man with Graves' hyperthyroidism. This sequence joins TRBV5-8 and TRBJ2-5; TRBD2 matches at 10 bases. The CDR3 bases are TGTGCCAGCAGCTCCTATAGCGGGGGGAATGTGGAGACCCAGTACTTC. Amino acid sequence: CASSSYSGGNVETQYF.